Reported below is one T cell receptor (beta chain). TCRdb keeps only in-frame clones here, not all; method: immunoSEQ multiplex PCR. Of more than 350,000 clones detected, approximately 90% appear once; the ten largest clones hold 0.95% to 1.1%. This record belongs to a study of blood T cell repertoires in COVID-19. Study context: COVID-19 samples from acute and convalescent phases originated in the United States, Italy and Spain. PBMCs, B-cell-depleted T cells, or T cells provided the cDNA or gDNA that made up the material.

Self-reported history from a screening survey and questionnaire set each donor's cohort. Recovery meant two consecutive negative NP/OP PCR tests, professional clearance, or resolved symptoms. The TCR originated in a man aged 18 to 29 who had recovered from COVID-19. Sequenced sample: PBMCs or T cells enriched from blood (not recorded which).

The CDR3 DNA reads as TGTGCCAGCAGCTTAGGACTAGCGGGAGCCGAGCAGTACTTC. It encodes CASSLGLAGAEQYF. This chain connects TRBV11-3 to TRBJ2-7, with TRBD2 matching 12 bases. J lost 6 bases, V lost 1 base, and 1 base had no gene match. Germline-derived CDR1 and CDR2 are SGHNT and YENEEA. This CDR3 has 14 residues.